The 16 T cell receptor beta chains given below trace back to one sample, sequenced in a study of T cells in Graves' hyperthyroidism and ophthalmopathy. RNA transcripts gave rise to amplified TCR beta CDR3 regions. The TCR CDR3 first-round RT-PCR relied on the HTBI primer set. TCRdb analysed the multiplex PCR reads with MiXCR anew, one entry per CDR3 protein. The sample shows around 720,000 distinct CDR3 sequences, over 35% of them seen only once. Sample: blood. Receptor source: a middle-aged woman with Graves' hyperthyroidism.

The chain couples TRBV24-1 to TRBJ2-5; 7 bases align to TRBD2. Unmatched junction bases numbered 22, after V lost 12 bases and J lost 7 bases. The CDR3 extends over 16 amino acids. Germline V CDR1 and CDR2: KGHDR, SFDVKD. This CDR3 is CAGSRGRDSPGGTQYF. DNA for the CDR3: TGTGCCGGCAGTAGGGGCCGGGACTCCCCGGGGGGGACCCAGTACTTC.

This clonotype has only a few counts. The chain joins TRBV5-5 to TRBJ2-7; D is unresolved. The germline V gene encodes CDR1 SGHKS and CDR2 YYEKEE (reference sequence). Trimming removed 0 bases from V and 3 bases from J, with 10 bases in between. The length of the CDR3 is 14 residues. CDR3 in DNA: TGTGCCAGCAGCTTGGAGTGGCAGAGCTACGAGCAGTACTTC. As protein: CASSLEWQSYEQYF.

This clonotype was observed many times. V usage is TRBV7-9 and J usage is TRBJ2-7, with D possibly TRBD2 on 6 matching bases. From germline, CDR1 is SEHNR and CDR2 FQNEAQ (reference sequence). V shed 5 bases and J shed 6 bases, with 11 bases lying between them. This CDR3 has 12 residues. The DNA for the CDR3 is TGTGCCAGCAGCCCGGAGGGAGCCGAGCAGTACTTC. Its protein product is CASSPEGAEQYF.

This clonotype has just a few counts. The junction and the germline gene differ at one end; a read error may be behind it. This chain joins TRBV10-3 and TRBJ2-2; a possible D gene is TRBD2 (5 bases). CDR1 and CDR2 (germline): ENHRY, SYGVKD. The CDR3 is 16 amino acids. CDR3 in DNA: TGTGCCACCAGTGAGAGGGCCCACCTGAACACCGGGGAGCTGTTTTTT. This translates into CATSERAHLNTGELFF.

This clonotype was observed a single time. V gene TRBV20-1 combines with J gene TRBJ2-5; TRBD2 matches 9 bases. The CDR3 consists of 16 residues. With 4 bases clipped from V and 2 bases from J, the junction kept 11 bases outside the gene matches. From germline, CDR1 is DFQATT and CDR2 SNEGSKA (reference sequence). The CDR3 coding sequence is TGCAGTGCTATGGGGCTAGCGGGGTGGTCGCAAGAGACCCAGTACTTC. It is translated as CSAMGLAGWSQETQYF.

This clonotype was found many times. J is TRBJ1-1 and V is TRBV29-1; 8 bases match TRBD1. The V gene's germline CDR1 is SQVTM and CDR2 ANQGSEA. The CDR3 is made up of 14 amino acids. Trimming cost V 6 bases and J 0 bases; bases outside gene matches: 6. The CDR3, as DNA: TGCAGCGTCCTAAGACAGGGGATGAACACTGAAGCTTTCTTT. This encodes CSVLRQGMNTEAFF.

The rearrangement uses TRBV2 and TRBJ1-2, with 7 bases that match TRBD1. This CDR3 is 14 amino acids long. The V and J ends lost 6 bases and 5 bases, in that order; junction bases with no gene match: 9. Germline V lookup: CDR1 SNHLY, CDR2 FYNNEI. The CDR3 DNA is TGTGCCAGCAGCTACACAGGGGAGGCTTATGGCTACACCTTC. This codes for CASSYTGEAYGYTF.

The V call is TRBV19, the J call TRBJ2-4; D uncertain. Germline CDR1 LNHDA, CDR2 SQIVND (reference sequence). V lost 8 bases and J lost 0, with 11 bases in between. The CDR3 contains 14 residues. In DNA, the CDR3 is TGTGCCAGTGAGGACCTTCTAGCCAAAAACATTCAGTACTTC. Translating gives CASEDLLAKNIQYF.

As regards this clonotype: Sequence at one end of the junction differs from germline and may be a read error. The rearrangement joins TRBV7-2 to TRBJ1-1, with 9 nucleotides matching TRBD1. The CDR3 loop spans 14 amino acids. Germline CDR1 SGHTA, CDR2 FQGNSA. CDR3 in amino acids: CASSLTGGFAEAFF. The CDR3 DNA reads as TGCGCCAGCAGCTTGACAGGGGGTTTCGCTGAAGCTTTCTTT.

This clonotype appeared many times. The chain couples TRBV2 to TRBJ1-5; a possible D gene is TRBD1 (5 bases). Germline CDR1 is SNHLY and CDR2 is FYNNEI. CDR3 length: 15 amino acids. With 6 bases removed from V and 0 bases from J, the gap between germline ends came to 12 bases. CDR3 region: CASRRGDLSNQPQHF. CDR3 nucleotide sequence: TGTGCCAGCAGGAGGGGAGACCTTAGCAATCAGCCCCAGCATTTT.

Many counts were recorded for this clonotype. The gene calls are TRBV10-3 and TRBJ1-5, with 9 bases aligning to TRBD1. Germline-derived CDR1 and CDR2 are ENHRY and SYGVKD. Trimming took 6 bases from V and 2 from J; bases not matched to a gene: 8. CDR3 length: 16 amino acids. The CDR3 nucleotides are TGTGCCATCAGCGCCGGGACAGGGATGGGCAATCAGCCCCAGCATTTT. As protein: CAISAGTGMGNQPQHF.

This clonotype was picked up many times. J is TRBJ2-2 and V is TRBV7-9, with D uncertain. CDR3 length: 13 amino acids. V was trimmed by 3 bases and J by 7 bases, leaving 9 bases between them. The germline gives CDR1 SEHNR, CDR2 FQNEAQ (reference sequence). DNA of the CDR3: TGTGCCAGCAGCTTCCAGGAACGCGGGGAGCTGTTTTTT. This codes for CASSFQERGELFF.

This clonotype was counted only a few times. The junction departs from the called germline gene at one end, perhaps through a read error. This chain joins TRBV10-3 and TRBJ2-5; unclear D gene. Germline values: CDR1 ENHRY, CDR2 SYGVKD. The CDR3 has 14 residues. The CDR3 bases are TGTGCCAGCAGTCTCCCCGCCGGTCGAGAGACCCAGTACTTC. Translating gives CASSLPAGRETQYF.

The V and J genes are TRBV10-3 and TRBJ2-5, with a possible D match to TRBD1 (5 bases). Germline V lookup: CDR1 ENHRY, CDR2 SYGVKD. Trimming removed 6 bases from V and 1 base from J, with 6 bases in between. This CDR3 contains 12 residues. This CDR3 reads CAIRDTQETQYF. CDR3 in DNA: TGTGCCATCAGGGACACCCAAGAGACCCAGTACTTC.

The V call is TRBV19, the J call TRBJ1-2; TRBD1 aligns across 7 bases. Germline CDR1 and CDR2: LNHDA and SQIVND (reference sequence). The CDR3 is made up of 16 amino acids. V shed 3 bases, J shed 4 bases, and the junction held 11 bases outside the gene matches. The CDR3 sequence is CASSIRDSPTLYGYTF. The CDR3 nucleotides are TGTGCCAGTAGTATTCGGGACAGCCCTACCCTCTATGGCTACACCTTC.

The V and J genes are TRBV2 and TRBJ1-2; D remains unclear. The CDR3 has 13 amino acids. The V and J ends lost 8 bases and 4 bases respectively, with 14 bases between them. Per germline, CDR1 SNHLY and CDR2 FYNNEI. The CDR3 spells CASSRDIFYGYTF. CDR3 DNA: TGTGCCAGCTCACGCGACATATTCTATGGCTACACCTTC.